A selection of T cell receptor beta chains follows, all from one sample in a study of Ad26.COV2.S vaccination and SARS-CoV-2 variants. Clones were read by immunoSEQ multiplex PCR, and TCRdb kept only the in-frame ones, dropping some. This sample has some 340,000 clones, with 85% found just once. The sample in question was peripheral blood, obtained in a trial of Ad26.COV2.S vaccine versus placebo. The receptor source for this set is a person aged 18-60 years who received the Ad26.COV2.S COVID-19 vaccine or a placebo. Each CDR3 is given with its conserved first and last residue. Fields, in order: CDR3 DNA, CDR3 protein, V gene, clone size, J gene, D gene. D genes are given only for firm matches. Clone size is stated in some rows and not others, as once, few, many or a class when expanded.

DNA: TGTGCCAGCAGCGGGAACAGGGGGCAAGATTCACCCCTCCACTTT; CDR3: CASSGNRGQDSPLHF; V: TRBV9; size: -; J: TRBJ1-6; D: TRBD1
DNA: TGTGCCACCAGTGATTTCAGCAGGTCCGGAGCCTCGGGGACCCAGTACTTC; CDR3: CATSDFSRSGASGTQYF; V: TRBV24-1; size: -; J: TRBJ2-5; D: -
DNA: TGTGCCAGCAGGAGTAGCGGGGGCCTCAACACCGGGGAGCTGTTTTTT; CDR3: CASRSSGGLNTGELFF; V: TRBV6-6; size: once; J: TRBJ2-2; D: TRBD2
DNA: TGTGCCTGGAAGGGGCCCGGGGGGCGAGAGACCCAGTACTTC; CDR3: CAWKGPGGRETQYF; V: TRBV30; size: -; J: TRBJ2-5; D: -
DNA: TGTGCCAGCAGTTCCTGGGACAGGGGTTTCTTT; CDR3: CASSSWDRGFF; V: TRBV28; size: -; J: TRBJ1-1; D: TRBD1
DNA: TGTGCCAGCAGCCAGGGCAGGGGAAACAACTATGGCTACACCTTC; CDR3: CASSQGRGNNYGYTF; V: TRBV7-3; size: -; J: TRBJ1-2; D: -
DNA: TGTGCCAGCAGCTTGGGCCCCCGGAGCTCCTATAATTCACCCCTCCACTTT; CDR3: CASSLGPRSSYNSPLHF; V: TRBV11-3; size: -; J: TRBJ1-6; D: -
DNA: TGTGCCAGCAGTCCACCGGGACAGTCGCAGCCCCAGCATTTT; CDR3: CASSPPGQSQPQHF; V: TRBV28; size: -; J: TRBJ1-5; D: TRBD1
DNA: TGTGCCAGCAGCCTGCCGGACAGGGGAAAAAAACTGTTTTTT; CDR3: CASSLPDRGKKLFF; V: TRBV3-1/TRBV3-2; size: -; J: TRBJ1-4; D: TRBD1
DNA: TGCGCCAGCAGCTGGGGACTAGTTTCTGGGGCCAACGTCCTGACTTTC; CDR3: CASSWGLVSGANVLTF; V: TRBV5-1; size: -; J: TRBJ2-6; D: TRBD2
DNA: TGTGCCACCAGCAGAGACCGGGACAGATCCTACGAGCAGTACTTC; CDR3: CATSRDRDRSYEQYF; V: TRBV15; size: -; J: TRBJ2-7; D: TRBD1
DNA: TGCGCCAGCAGCATCGGGACAGGCGCCATGAACACTGAAGCTTTCTTT; CDR3: CASSIGTGAMNTEAFF; V: TRBV5-1; size: -; J: TRBJ1-1; D: TRBD1
DNA: TGTGCCAGCAGCACTCTAGAACAGGGGTCCCACGAGCAGTACTTC; CDR3: CASSTLEQGSHEQYF; V: TRBV6-1; size: -; J: TRBJ2-7; D: TRBD1
DNA: TGTGCCAGCAGCGTAGGTGCAGATTATGACGAGCAGTACTTC; CDR3: CASSVGADYDEQYF; V: TRBV9; size: -; J: TRBJ2-7; D: -
DNA: TGTGCCAGCAGCTTAGTCGGACAGCCGGGAGAGGTCTTTTTT; CDR3: CASSLVGQPGEVFF; V: TRBV7-9; size: -; J: TRBJ1-4; D: -